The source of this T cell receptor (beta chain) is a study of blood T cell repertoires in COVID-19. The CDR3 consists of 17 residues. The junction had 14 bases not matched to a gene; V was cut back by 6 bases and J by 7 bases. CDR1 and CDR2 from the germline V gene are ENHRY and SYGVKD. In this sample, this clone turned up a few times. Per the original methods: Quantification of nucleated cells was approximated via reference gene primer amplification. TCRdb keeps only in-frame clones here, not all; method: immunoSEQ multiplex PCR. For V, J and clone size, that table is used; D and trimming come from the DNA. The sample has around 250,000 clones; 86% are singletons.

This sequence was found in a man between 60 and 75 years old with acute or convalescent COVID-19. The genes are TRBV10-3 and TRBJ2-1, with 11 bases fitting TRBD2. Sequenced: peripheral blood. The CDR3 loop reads CAISDYDSGRAGNEQFF. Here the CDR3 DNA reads TGTGCCATCAGCGACTACGATAGCGGGAGGGCCGGGAATGAGCAGTTCTTC.